This TCR beta chain was retrieved from a study of blood T cell repertoires in COVID-19. Study context: COVID-19 samples from acute and convalescent phases originated in the United States, Italy and Spain. T cells, B-cell-depleted T cells, or PBMCs supplied cDNA or gDNA.

The CDR3 runs to 13 residues. The ends were cut back, 3 bases at V and 3 bases at J, with 8 bases in the middle. The germline V gene has CDR1 SEHNR and CDR2 FQNEAQ (reference sequence). Original processing methods: Amplifying reference gene primers gave estimates of nucleated cell counts. Sequencing used immunoSEQ multiplex PCR; TCRdb keeps in-frame clones, though not all of them. The V and J calls and clone size are taken from that table; D and trimming were inferred from the DNA. Here the sample spans 380,000 or so clones, approximately 77% being singletons. This sequence was found in a human donor with acute or convalescent COVID-19. The donor label of this sample is uncertain. The V call is TRBV7-9, the J call TRBJ1-1; D not resolved. The sample taken for sequencing was peripheral blood. The CDR3 here is CASSFERDTEAFF. The CDR3 DNA follows: TGTGCCAGCAGCTTCGAGAGGGACACTGAAGCTTTCTTT.